The entry below describes one TCR beta chain. Its antigen is not known. Per germline, CDR1 MNHEY and CDR2 SVGEGT. The CDR3 is made up of 18 amino acids. Trimming removed 0 bases from V and 0 bases from J; junction bases left unmatched: 10. These data are taken from a study of Graves' ophthalmopathy and Graves' hyperthyroidism. Study-wide background: Researchers obtained peripheral blood at initial diagnosis, before any treatment had begun. Study-level results: The blood repertoire also included most expanded thyroid clonotypes above 0.001 frequency.

Ages of hyperthyroidism patients ran from 18 to 65, and their diagnoses were new, under 2 months' duration. Orbital computed tomography, thyroid ultrasound, TRAb, serum thyroxine and clinical symptoms formed the basis of diagnosis. For repertoire sequencing, the TCR beta CDR3 regions were amplified from RNA transcripts. HTBI primers were employed in first-round RT-PCR, then a second-round multiplex PCR followed. TCRdb used MiXCR to reprocess the multiplex PCR reads, holding one entry per CDR3 protein. Of just over 400,000 distinct CDR3 sequences listed, under 25% are singletons. This TCR derives from a woman between 18 and 29 years old with stable Graves' hyperthyroidism. The material sequenced was peripheral blood. The genes are TRBV6-2 or TRBV6-3 and TRBJ2-7, with 8 bases lining up with TRBD2. CDR3 sequence (DNA): TGTGCCAGCAGTTACTCTGCGGGGGGCCCATCCCTCTCCTACGAGCAGTACTTC. Its protein product is CASSYSAGGPSLSYEQYF.